Here is one T cell receptor beta chain with its context. The antigen remains unidentified. Measured with immunoSEQ multiplex PCR; TCRdb has only the in-frame clones, and not every one. This table holds roughly 130,000 clones, roughly 87% found once. The V gene's germline CDR1 is MNHEY and CDR2 SVGAGI. The V gene end was trimmed by 7 bases and the J gene end by 2 bases; junction bases not matched to a gene: 4. This CDR3 is built from 14 residues. This entry comes from a study of T cell responses to AZD1222 COVID-19 vaccine. Overall study: Second-dose recipients at about 4 or about 12 weeks were treated as one pooled group. Broader study findings: Only six AZD1222 recipients tested seropositive at baseline.

This chain connects TRBV6-5 to TRBJ2-3; 9 positions agree with TRBD2. The source of this sequence is an adult in good health. The starting material was peripheral blood, obtained on day 0 of AZD1222 vaccination. As DNA, the CDR3 is TGTGCCAGCACCGAGCGGGGGGCCACAGATACGCAGTATTTT. This gives the protein CASTERGATDTQYF.